The 6 T cell receptor beta chains listed next were all sequenced from one sample in a study of CD8+CD57+ T cells in acquired aplastic anemia. By flow cytometry, patients selected for sequencing had shown an expansion of CD8+CD57+ cells. According to the study, genomic DNA was the template for TCR beta VDJ and CDR3 profiling. TCRdb processed the reads anew with MiXCR; each CDR3 protein has one entry. The top ten clones hold 35% to 60% of a sample with approximately 150,000 distinct CDR3 sequences, 71% of them seen once. The sequencing sample was made of sorted CD4+, CD8+, or CD8+CD57+ T cells (not recorded which) from PBMCs. The receptors were gathered from a human donor with aplastic anemia.

This clonotype is judged medium-sized. This chain connects TRBV11-2 to TRBJ2-5; D is perhaps TRBD2 (5 bases). This CDR3 has 14 amino acids. With 4 bases removed from V and 4 bases from J, the gap between germline ends came to 13 bases. Germline CDR1 reads SGHAT; CDR2 reads FQNNGV. The CDR3 nucleotides are TGTGCCAGCAGCTCACCCAGCGGAGGAGAGACCCAGTACTTC. Its translation: CASSSPSGGETQYF. Drawing the rest from reference TRBV11-2 and TRBJ2-5, the complete variable domain is EAGVAQSPRYKIIEKRQSVAFWCNPISGHATLYWYQQILGQGPKLLIQFQNNGVVDDSQLPKDRFSAERLKGVDSTLKIQPAKLEDSAVYLCASSSPSGGETQYFGPGTRLLVL.

This rearrangement joins TRBV5-6 to TRBJ2-2; TRBD2 might be the D (6 bases). Trimming took 0 bases from V and 15 from J, leaving 15 bases between them. The CDR3 loop spans 13 amino acids. Germline V gene sequence: CDR1 SGHDT, CDR2 YYEEEE. The CDR3 sequence: CASSLASGGQVFF. The CDR3, as DNA: TGTGCCAGCAGCTTGGCCTCCGGGGGTCAGGTGTTTTTT.

The CDR3 nucleotides read TGTGCCAGCAGCTTAGGCGAGGCAGGGGGGTACGAGCAGTACTTC. Its protein product is CASSLGEAGGYEQYF. This chain joins TRBV7-6 and TRBJ2-7, with D possibly TRBD1 on 7 matching bases. Germline V CDR1 and CDR2: SGHVS, FNYEAQ. CDR3 length: 15 residues. V lost 1 base, J lost 4 bases, and 14 bases lay in between.

V and J are TRBV29-1 and TRBJ1-2, with a weak D call TRBD1 (5 bases). Trimming shortened V by 4 bases and J by 4 bases, and 10 bases separated the two germline ends. The V gene's germline CDR1 is SQVTM and CDR2 ANQGSEA. The CDR3 is made up of 12 amino acids. CDR3 bases: TGCAGCGTTGGTGTGGGGACCTATGGCTACACCTTC. Amino acids: CSVGVGTYGYTF.

The chain has TRBV24-1 and TRBJ2-5; TRBD1 agrees at 7 bases. Germline V CDR1 and CDR2: KGHDR, SFDVKD. CDR3 length: 15 residues. After removal of 4 bases from V and 5 bases from J, the junction contained 9 bases not matched to a gene. The CDR3 region is CATSDPTGQGETQYF. The DNA for the CDR3 is TGTGCCACCAGTGACCCGACAGGGCAGGGGGAGACCCAGTACTTC.

V and J are TRBV29-1 and TRBJ2-5; D gene unclear. Germline V gene sequence: CDR1 SQVTM, CDR2 ANQGSEA. Trimming stripped 6 bases from V and 0 bases from J, with 8 bases between. The CDR3 has 12 amino acids. The CDR3 DNA sequence: TGCAGCGTAACGAGGTACCAAGAGACCCAGTACTTC. Amino acid sequence: CSVTRYQETQYF.